This TCR beta chain was retrieved from a study of blood T cell repertoires in COVID-19. V shed 6 bases and J 4 bases; nucleotides not matched to a gene: 5. The CDR3 extends over 14 amino acids. CDR1 and CDR2 from the germline V gene are LNHDA and SQIVND (reference sequence). Authors' processing steps: Estimation of nucleated cell counts relied on the amplification of reference gene primers. Some clones are missing from TCRdb's copy, which holds only in-frame ones; the method was immunoSEQ multiplex PCR. V and J calls and clone size come straight from that table; D and trimming were deduced from the DNA. Here the sample spans 150,000 to 180,000 clones, approximately 83% being singletons. Followed over time, Seattle patients had been enrolled while infection was active.

This clonotype was obtained from a woman aged 55-70 years with COVID-19, enrolled during active disease. The V and J genes are TRBV19 and TRBJ2-1; TRBD1 matches at 8 bases. The sequenced sample was peripheral blood. CDR3 protein: CASSDRGSYNEQFF. CDR3 DNA: TGTGCCAGTAGCGACAGGGGAAGTTACAATGAGCAGTTCTTC.